This TCR beta chain emerged from a study of T cell responses to AZD1222 COVID-19 vaccine. Study-level findings and limits: Spike-wide vaccine-associated CD4 TCRs dominated at 160-218 and 743-854. Donors in the cohort were predominantly white British and more often female, and clonal diversity was possibly underestimated.

Libraries were prepared by immunoSEQ multiplex PCR; TCRdb keeps only in-frame clonotypes and omits some of them. The table includes tens of thousands of clones, approximately 92% detected once. With respect to this clone: Its antigen is as yet unknown.

Sequencing was performed on peripheral blood, taken 28 days after the second AZD1222 dose. The clonotype originates from an adult who received the AZD1222 COVID-19 vaccine.

The CDR3 nucleotides read TGTGCCAGCAGTTTTCACAACCAAGAGACCCAGTACTTC. Translation gives CASSFHNQETQYF. The chain uses TRBV12-3 or TRBV12-4 and TRBJ2-5; D gene uncertain. The V gene lost 3 bases and the J gene lost 0 bases, with 5 bases spanning the gap. This CDR3 contains 13 residues.